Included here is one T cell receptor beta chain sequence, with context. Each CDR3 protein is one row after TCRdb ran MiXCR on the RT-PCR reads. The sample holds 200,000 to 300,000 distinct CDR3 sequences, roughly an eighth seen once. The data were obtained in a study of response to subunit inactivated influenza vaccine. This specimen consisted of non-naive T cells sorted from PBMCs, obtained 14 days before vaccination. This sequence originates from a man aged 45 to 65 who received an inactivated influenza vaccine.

The CDR3 here is CASSLAQNMSTEAFF. The CDR3 DNA is TGTGCCAGCAGCTTAGCACAGAACATGAGCACTGAAGCTTTCTTT. This chain joins TRBV7-8 and TRBJ1-1; D gene ambiguous. Germline V lookup: CDR1 SGHVS, CDR2 FQNEAQ. With 0 bases removed from V and 4 bases from J, the gap between germline ends came to 12 bases. CDR3 size: 15 residues.